This T cell receptor (beta chain) derives from a study of early T cells in non-severe SARS-CoV-2 infection. About the study: It was bulk RNA from unsorted whole blood that was sequenced, and the chains were unpaired. Study-wide findings and caveats: Anti-spike CD8 specificities were favored by VDJdb matching, whose results missed private and CD4 specificities.

The library protocol tagged individual cDNA molecules with unique molecular identifiers. In TCRdb, the 5' RACE reads were re-called with MiXCR into one record per CDR3 protein. The sample lists tens of thousands of distinct CDR3 sequences; approximately 11% were seen once. As concerns this clonotype: Its antigen remains unidentified.

The CDR3 totals 20 residues. Germline V gene data show CDR1 as MNHEY and CDR2 as SMNVEV (reference sequence). The V gene end was trimmed by 3 bases and the J gene end by 1 base; junction bases not matched to a gene: 19. V is TRBV27 and J is TRBJ2-3; 7 bases match TRBD2. The TCR comes from an adult who was a healthcare worker with PCR-confirmed SARS-CoV-2 infection or an uninfected control (not recorded which). The sequenced material came from whole blood. CDR3: CASSLSLRAGLAQGTDTQYF. DNA for the CDR3: TGTGCCAGCAGTTTGTCCCTGCGAGCGGGATTAGCGCAGGGCACAGATACGCAGTATTTT.